Below are 30 T cell receptor beta chains sequenced from a single sample in a study of blood T cell repertoires in COVID-19. Method: immunoSEQ multiplex PCR; TCRdb's copy keeps in-frame clones and lacks some. The sample lists 25,000 to 35,000 clones; about 83% were seen once. Sequencing input: peripheral blood. The receptor source for this set is a man between 70 and 80 years old with active COVID-19.

The chain links TRBV11-1 to TRBJ2-7; a weak D match, TRBD2 (6 bases). Trimming cost V 5 bases and J 3 bases, with 14 bases left between them. Germline V gene lookup returns CDR1 SGHAT and CDR2 FQDESV (reference sequence). The CDR3 contains 14 residues. The CDR3 DNA sequence: TGTGCCAGCAGCACAAGACTAGACAGCTACGAGCAGTACTTC. Its translation is CASSTRLDSYEQYF.

The chain recombines TRBV10-2 with TRBJ2-3, with D tentatively TRBD1 (5 bases). The germline gives CDR1 WSHSY, CDR2 SAAADI. Trimming cost V 6 bases and J 5 bases, with 9 bases left between them. This CDR3 spans 12 amino acids. CDR3 in DNA: TGCGCCAGCAGGTTCGACAGAGATACGCAGTATTTT. Protein: CASRFDRDTQYF.

The rearrangement joins TRBV4-2 to TRBJ1-4, with D hard to call. From germline, CDR1 is LGHNA and CDR2 YNFKEQ. Trimming pared 2 bases from V and 0 bases from J, leaving 10 bases between. CDR3 size: 16 residues. CDR3 amino acids: CASSQSRSATNEKLFF. The CDR3 region has the DNA TGTGCCAGCAGCCAATCCCGGAGTGCAACTAATGAAAAACTGTTTTTT.

The chain carries TRBV5-1 and TRBJ1-2, with 12 bases aligning to TRBD1. Germline CDR1 and CDR2: SGHRS and YFSETQ. With 0 bases clipped from V and 2 bases from J, the junction kept 17 bases outside the gene matches. This CDR3 spans 21 amino acids. The CDR3 spells CASSLASVLGQGARRNYGYTF. The CDR3, as DNA: TGCGCCAGCAGCTTGGCCTCGGTGCTGGGACAGGGGGCGCGTCGAAACTATGGCTACACCTTC.

The J gene is TRBJ1-3, the V gene TRBV10-1; a possible D gene is TRBD1 (5 bases). Germline V gene lookup returns CDR1 WNHNN and CDR2 SYGVQD (reference sequence). V lost 3 bases and J lost 0, with 9 bases in between. This CDR3 is 15 amino acids long. The CDR3 DNA sequence: TGCGCCAGCAGTGAAGGGGATTTCTCTGGAAACACCATATATTTT. It is translated as CASSEGDFSGNTIYF.

The chain combines TRBV24-1 with TRBJ2-2, with TRBD2 as a possible D gene (6 bases). This CDR3 has 14 amino acids. The germline gives CDR1 KGHDR, CDR2 SFDVKD. Trimming shortened V by 3 bases and J by 9 bases, and 13 bases separated the two germline ends. DNA for the CDR3: TGTGCCACCAGTGATAGGGAGGTGCCCCGGGAGCTGTTTTTT. Its protein product is CATSDREVPRELFF.

This clone showed up just a few times. The chain employs TRBV28 and TRBJ1-5; maybe TRBD1 (6 bases). V lost 6 bases to trimming and J lost 7 bases, with 22 bases between them. Per germline, CDR1 MDHEN and CDR2 SYDVKM. This CDR3 has 16 residues. CDR3 sequence (DNA): TGTGCCAGCAGCCCCGAGAGGGCAGGGGCGGGCCAGCCCCAGCATTTT. Translation gives CASSPERAGAGQPQHF.

V is TRBV7-8 and J is TRBJ1-1; 8 nucleotides align to TRBD1. Germline V gene data show CDR1 as SGHVS and CDR2 as FQNEAQ. The V and J ends lost 2 bases and 1 base, in that order; junction bases with no gene match: 6. The CDR3 extends over 16 amino acids. The CDR3 coding sequence is TGTGCCAGCAGCTTAAGAACCGGGACAGGGAACACTGAAGCTTTCTTT. Translated, it gives CASSLRTGTGNTEAFF.

J is TRBJ2-5 and V is TRBV7-8, with D hard to call. The CDR3 is 12 amino acids. Germline V gene lookup returns CDR1 SGHVS and CDR2 FQNEAQ. The germline V and J ends were trimmed by 3 bases and 5 bases, with 7 bases remaining between them. CDR3 amino acids: CASSFGPETQYF. CDR3 bases: TGTGCCAGCAGCTTTGGGCCGGAGACCCAGTACTTC. Together with reference TRBV7-8 and TRBJ2-5, the CDR3 gives the full variable domain: GAGVSQSPRYKVAKRGQDVALRCDPISGHVSLFWYQQALGQGPEFLTYFQNEAQLDKSGLPSDRFFAERPEGSVSTLKIQRTQQEDSAVYLCASSFGPETQYFGPGTRLLVL.

The chain uses TRBV20-1 and TRBJ1-1; D gene ambiguous. This CDR3 spans 13 amino acids. V shed 3 bases and J shed 1 base, with 9 bases lying between them. Germline-derived CDR1 and CDR2 are DFQATT and SNEGSKA (reference sequence). CDR3 loop: CSASGEGNTEAFF. CDR3 sequence (DNA): TGCAGTGCTAGTGGAGAGGGGAACACTGAAGCTTTCTTT.

The chain combines TRBV19 with TRBJ2-3, with a possible D match to TRBD2 (6 bases). The CDR3 spans 15 residues. The germline gives CDR1 LNHDA, CDR2 SQIVND (reference sequence). Trimming stripped 7 bases from V and 6 bases from J, with 20 bases between. The CDR3 DNA follows: TGTGCCAGTACGTGGGGCGGCCAGGCGGGGGATACGCAGTATTTT. Its translation is CASTWGGQAGDTQYF.

The chain is built from TRBV7-9 and TRBJ2-3; the match to TRBD2 covers 8 bases. CDR1 and CDR2 (germline): SEHNR, FQNEAQ (reference sequence). The CDR3 has 17 amino acids. J lost 2 bases, V lost 5 bases, and 12 bases had no gene match. The CDR3 reads CASSPLGTGGATDTQYF. CDR3 in DNA: TGTGCCAGCAGCCCCCTGGGGACGGGAGGGGCCACAGATACGCAGTATTTT.

The genes are TRBV27 and TRBJ2-7, with D hard to call. This CDR3 has 11 residues. V was trimmed by 6 bases and J by 2 bases, leaving 5 bases between them. CDR1 MNHEY and CDR2 SMNVEV come from the germline V gene (reference sequence). CDR3 loop: CASSNTYEQYF. CDR3 bases: TGTGCCAGCAGCAACACCTACGAGCAGTACTTC.

The chain links TRBV12-3 or TRBV12-4 to TRBJ1-1; D uncertain. Trimming pared 3 bases from V and 5 bases from J, leaving 7 bases between. The CDR3 contains 12 residues. DNA of the CDR3: TGTGCCAGCAGTTTTGGAGGGACTGAAGCTTTCTTT. Its protein is CASSFGGTEAFF.

The chain couples TRBV25-1 to TRBJ2-6; no clear D. The germline V gene has CDR1 MGHDK and CDR2 SYGVNS. The CDR3 consists of 12 residues. With 6 bases removed from V and 3 bases from J, the gap between germline ends came to 3 bases. CDR3 loop: CASSLGANVLTF. DNA for the CDR3: TGTGCCAGCAGCCTTGGGGCCAACGTCCTGACTTTC.

The chain has TRBV5-1 and TRBJ2-7; 9 nucleotides match TRBD2. This CDR3 contains 13 residues. The J segment lost 7 bases and the V segment lost 1 base, leaving 3 bases of the junction unmatched. CDR1 and CDR2 from the germline V gene are SGHRS and YFSETQ. CDR3 sequence (DNA): TGCGCCAGCAGCTTGTTGCGGGAGGGGGAGCAGTACTTC. It specifies CASSLLREGEQYF.

The chain links TRBV30 to TRBJ1-2, with D possibly TRBD1 on 5 matching bases. The germline gives CDR1 GTSNPN, CDR2 SVGIG (reference sequence). V dropped 1 base and J dropped 2 bases, with 8 bases sitting between them. CDR3 length equals 13 residues. Here the CDR3 reads CAWSDRQNYGYTF. The CDR3 DNA sequence: TGTGCCTGGAGTGACCGACAGAACTATGGCTACACCTTC.

Points on this clone: Other DNA sequences in the sample encode the same CDR3. The chain has TRBV12-5 and TRBJ1-6; no reliable D call. CDR1 and CDR2 from the germline V gene are LGHNT and FRNRAP. The V end lost 6 bases, the J end lost 8 bases, and 5 bases lay between the germline ends. This CDR3 has 11 residues. The CDR3 region has the DNA TGTGCTAGTGGAGCGTATTCACCCCTCCACTTT. Its protein is CASGAYSPLHF. Using reference TRBV12-5 and TRBJ1-6 for the parts outside the CDR3, the full variable domain is DARVTQTPRHKVTEMGQEVTMRCQPILGHNTVFWYRQTMMQGLELLAYFRNRAPLDDSGMPKDRFSAEMPDATLATLKIQPSEPRDSAVYFCASGAYSPLHFGNGTRLTVT.

The rearrangement joins TRBV4-1 to TRBJ2-5; the match to TRBD2 covers 8 bases. This CDR3 spans 17 amino acids. The germline V gene encodes CDR1 MGHRA and CDR2 YSYEKL. V was pared by 0 bases and J by 1 base, with 7 bases of the junction left unmatched. The CDR3 DNA is TGCGCCAGCAGCCAAGATCCTGCGGGGGGCCTCCAAGAGACCCAGTACTTC. Protein: CASSQDPAGGLQETQYF.

The V and J genes are TRBV19 and TRBJ1-1, with a tentative D call TRBD1 (5 bases). The CDR3 spans 13 residues. V was trimmed by 4 bases and J by 1 base, leaving 7 bases between them. The germline V gene encodes CDR1 LNHDA and CDR2 SQIVND (reference sequence). The CDR3 coding sequence is TGTGCCAGTAGTAAAACAGGGAACACTGAAGCTTTCTTT. Protein: CASSKTGNTEAFF.

In this sample, this clone turned up a few times. This rearrangement joins TRBV24-1 to TRBJ2-7; D perhaps matches TRBD1 (5 bases). CDR1 is KGHDR, CDR2 SFDVKD, per germline. CDR3 length: 14 residues. V lost 7 bases and J 3 bases, leaving 15 bases between the germline ends. CDR3 DNA sequence: TGTGCCACCAGAGGAAAGGGTAGGGGCTACGAGCAGTACTTC. This gives the protein CATRGKGRGYEQYF.

The V gene is TRBV3-1 (or the pseudogene TRBV3-2), the J gene TRBJ2-1; TRBD2 agrees at 7 bases. The CDR3 has 15 amino acids. With V trimmed by 1 base and J by 12 bases, 12 bases remained unmatched. Germline V gene lookup returns CDR1 LGHDT and CDR2 YNNKEL (reference sequence). The chain's CDR3 is CASSQGLADFSRQFF. The CDR3 region has the DNA TGTGCCAGCAGCCAAGGGCTAGCGGATTTTTCGAGGCAGTTCTTC.

The CDR3 sequence is CASSSGQPQETQYF. CDR3 bases: TGTGCCAGCAGCTCGGGACAGCCCCAAGAGACCCAGTACTTC. The chain has TRBV7-9 and TRBJ2-5; 7 bases line up with TRBD1. V lost 4 bases and J lost 1; bases outside the gene matches: 3. Germline CDR1 reads SEHNR; CDR2 reads FQNEAQ (reference sequence). This CDR3 contains 14 residues.

The chain uses TRBV6-6 and TRBJ2-1; D remains ambiguous. Germline V lookup: CDR1 MNHNY, CDR2 SVGAGI (reference sequence). Deletions cut 2 bases from V and 8 bases from J, with 10 bases between. The CDR3 spans 13 residues. The CDR3 spells CASSYPNGDEQFF. The CDR3 coding sequence is TGTGCCAGCAGTTACCCGAACGGTGATGAGCAGTTCTTC.

The chain carries TRBV18 and TRBJ1-1; no firm D call. Trimming removed 2 bases from V and 1 base from J, with 8 bases in between. Germline lookup yields CDR1 KGHSH and CDR2 LQKENI. This CDR3 region has 14 residues. This chain's CDR3 is CASSPLGGNTEAFF. For the CDR3, the DNA is TGTGCCAGCTCACCATTAGGAGGGAACACTGAAGCTTTCTTT.

This clone appeared a single time. The rearrangement joins TRBV18 to TRBJ1-1; maybe TRBD1 (6 bases). The CDR3 is 16 residues long. V lost 6 bases, J lost 11 bases, and 28 bases lay in between. The V gene's germline CDR1 is KGHSH and CDR2 LQKENI. CDR3 sequence: CASSPEGVQGKQAAFF. The CDR3 DNA reads TGTGCCAGCTCCCCCGAGGGGGTGCAGGGGAAACAGGCGGCTTTCTTT.

This chain uses TRBV5-1 with TRBJ1-1, with D possibly TRBD1 on 6 matching bases. Germline loops: CDR1 SGHRS, CDR2 YFSETQ. This CDR3 has 14 residues. Trimming cost V 3 bases and J 1 base, with 10 bases left between them. The CDR3 DNA is TGCGCCAGCAGCTCATTACAGGGGAACACTGAAGCTTTCTTT. Protein: CASSSLQGNTEAFF.

The chain is built from TRBV9 and TRBJ2-2, with no clear D. Germline V gene data show CDR1 as SGDLS and CDR2 as YYNGEE. The CDR3 contains 12 residues. V was clipped by 4 bases and J by 3 bases, with 4 bases between them. The CDR3 DNA reads as TGTGCCAGCAGCCCTTACACCGGGGAGCTGTTTTTT. Protein product: CASSPYTGELFF.

The chain uses TRBV4-1 and TRBJ1-4, with 7 bases aligning to TRBD1. Looked up from germline, CDR1 is MGHRA and CDR2 is YSYEKL. CDR3 length: 14 residues. V lost 4 bases to trimming and J lost 8 bases; unmatched junction nucleotides: 7. The CDR3 spells CASSLTQGREKLFF. The CDR3 region has the DNA TGCGCCAGCAGCCTCACACAGGGGCGGGAAAAACTGTTTTTT.

The J gene is TRBJ1-4, the V gene TRBV13, with D unclear. This CDR3 is 12 amino acids long. Trimming shortened V by 5 bases and J by 4 bases, and 5 bases separated the two germline ends. Germline CDR1 PRHDT, CDR2 FYEKMQ (reference sequence). CDR3 in DNA: TGTGCCAGCAGCCTCTTTAATGAAAAACTGTTTTTT. The encoded protein is CASSLFNEKLFF.